The 5 T cell receptor beta chains presented below share a single source sample, sequenced in a study of OX40 agonist ivuxolimab in advanced cancers. Generated by immunoSEQ multiplex PCR, the TCRdb table keeps only in-frame clones and is missing some. The table shows tens of thousands of clones, with around 90% occurring only once. Sequenced here: CD4+ or CD8+ T cells sorted from blood, sampled in a trial of the OX40 agonist ivuxolimab. These TCRs come from an adult with an advanced solid tumor such as melanoma, head and neck, liver or kidney cancer.

The chain couples TRBV5-6 to TRBJ2-7; 10 bases match TRBD2. Germline V gives CDR1 SGHDT, CDR2 YYEEEE. The CDR3 length is 16 residues. The V segment lost 4 bases and the J segment 0 bases; nucleotides outside the gene matches: 7. The DNA of the CDR3 is TGTGCCAGCAGCCCGGGAGGACTAGCGGCCTCCTACGAGCAGTACTTC. This sequence encodes CASSPGGLAASYEQYF. The full variable domain, its missing parts supplied by reference TRBV5-6 and TRBJ2-7, is DAGVTQSPTHLIKTRGQQVTLRCSPKSGHDTVSWYQQALGQGPQFIFQYYEEEERQRGNFPDRFSGHQFPNYSSELNVNALLLGDSALYLCASSPGGLAASYEQYFGPGTRLTVT.

V usage is TRBV5-4 and J usage is TRBJ2-5, with 7 nucleotides matching TRBD1. CDR1 and CDR2 from the germline V gene are SGHNT and YYREEE (reference sequence). V shed 5 bases and J 4 bases; nucleotides not matched to a gene: 8. The CDR3 is made up of 14 amino acids. CDR3 sequence: CASRPGTAGETQYF. The CDR3 DNA follows: TGTGCCAGCAGACCCGGGACAGCAGGAGAGACCCAGTACTTC. The full variable domain, in which reference TRBV5-4 and TRBJ2-5 provide the parts outside the CDR3, is ETGVTQSPTHLIKTRGQQVTLRCSSQSGHNTVSWYQQALGQGPQFIFQYYREEENGRGNFPPRFSGLQFPNYSSELNVNALELDDSALYLCASRPGTAGETQYFGPGTRLLVL.

V usage is TRBV5-1 and J usage is TRBJ2-5, with 11 bases identical to TRBD2. The CDR3 contains 18 residues. Germline CDR1 and CDR2: SGHRS and YFSETQ. With V trimmed by 0 bases and J by 1 base, 8 bases remained unmatched. The CDR3: CASSLGLLAGGIQETQYF. In DNA form, the CDR3 reads TGCGCCAGCAGCTTGGGACTGCTAGCGGGGGGAATCCAAGAGACCCAGTACTTC. The variable domain in full, with the rest retrieved from reference TRBV5-1 and TRBJ2-5, is KAGVTQTPRYLIKTRGQQVTLSCSPISGHRSVSWYQQTPGQGLQFLFEYFSETQRNKGNFPGRFSGRQFSNSRSEMNVSTLELGDSALYLCASSLGLLAGGIQETQYFGPGTRLLVL.

The chain has TRBV19 and TRBJ1-3, with D maybe TRBD1 (5 bases). The CDR3 runs 13 residues. Trimming took 6 bases from V and 2 from J, leaving 8 bases between them. The V gene's germline CDR1 is LNHDA and CDR2 SQIVND (reference sequence). CDR3 loop: CASRGTAGNTIYF. The CDR3 DNA follows: TGTGCCAGTAGGGGGACCGCTGGAAACACCATATATTTT.

The chain recombines TRBV7-9 with TRBJ1-2; tentative D call: TRBD1 (5 bases). The CDR3 is made up of 13 amino acids. Germline CDR1 reads SEHNR; CDR2 reads FQNEAQ (reference sequence). Trimming removed 6 bases at V and 7 bases at J, with 15 bases between. The CDR3 DNA reads as TGTGCCAGCAGTATTGGGGGGTTTGGTGGCTACACCTTC. Translating it yields CASSIGGFGGYTF.